The present T cell receptor (beta chain) was sequenced within a study of T cell repertoires in cytomegalovirus infection. Study overall: Recently identified HLA-C-restricted CMV epitopes and well-studied HLA-B-restricted CMV epitopes were used by the study. Signatures in public TCR beta sequences pointed to both CMV infection and matching HLA type.

This CDR3 comprises 15 residues. Germline V gene lookup returns CDR1 MNHNS and CDR2 SASEGT. V was pared by 7 bases and J by 8 bases, with 18 bases between. Via MiXCR, TCRdb re-called the reads, giving one row per CDR3 protein. The sample lists approximately 350,000 distinct CDR3 sequences, about 35% occurring once. A remark on this clonotype: What it binds is unknown.

Whole-study results and caveats: Pooled public TCR beta family frequency picked out CMV carriers with the relevant HLA.

The receptor's source is a human donor in good health (CMV status not recorded). Some clones in this sample may be carry-over from other donors' samples. The rearrangement uses TRBV6-1 and TRBJ1-6; possibly TRBD1 for D (5 bases). The sequenced sample was cultured PBMCs, obtained from culture after CMV antigen stimulation. The CDR3 DNA follows: TGTGCCAGCACCACGGGGAGGGGCCGGGATTCACCCCTCCACTTT. Translation gives CASTTGRGRDSPLHF.